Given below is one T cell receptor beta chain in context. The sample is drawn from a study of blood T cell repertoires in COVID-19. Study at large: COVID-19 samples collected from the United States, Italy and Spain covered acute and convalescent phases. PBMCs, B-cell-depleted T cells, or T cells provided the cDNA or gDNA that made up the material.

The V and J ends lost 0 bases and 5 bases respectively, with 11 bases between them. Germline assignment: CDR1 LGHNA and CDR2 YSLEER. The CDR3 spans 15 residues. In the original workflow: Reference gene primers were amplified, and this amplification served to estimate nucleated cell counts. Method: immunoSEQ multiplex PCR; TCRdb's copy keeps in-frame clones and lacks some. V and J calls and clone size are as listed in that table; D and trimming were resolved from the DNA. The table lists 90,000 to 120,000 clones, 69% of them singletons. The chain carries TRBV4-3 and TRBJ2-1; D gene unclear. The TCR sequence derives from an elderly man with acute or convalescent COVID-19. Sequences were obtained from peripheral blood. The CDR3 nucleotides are TGCGCCAGCAGCCAAGAGCGGCGGCAACACAATGAGCAGTTCTTC. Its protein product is CASSQERRQHNEQFF.